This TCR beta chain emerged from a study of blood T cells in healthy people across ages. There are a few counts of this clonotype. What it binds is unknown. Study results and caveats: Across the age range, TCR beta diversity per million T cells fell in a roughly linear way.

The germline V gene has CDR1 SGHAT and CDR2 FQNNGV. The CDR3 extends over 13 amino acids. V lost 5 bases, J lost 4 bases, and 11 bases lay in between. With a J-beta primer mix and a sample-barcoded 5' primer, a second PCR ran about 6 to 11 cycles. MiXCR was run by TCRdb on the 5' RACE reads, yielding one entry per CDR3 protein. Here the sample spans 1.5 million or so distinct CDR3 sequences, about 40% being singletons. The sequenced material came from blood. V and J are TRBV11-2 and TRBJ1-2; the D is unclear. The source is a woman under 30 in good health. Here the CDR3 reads CASSPGETYGYTF. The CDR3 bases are TGTGCCAGCAGCCCCGGGGAAACCTATGGCTACACCTTC.